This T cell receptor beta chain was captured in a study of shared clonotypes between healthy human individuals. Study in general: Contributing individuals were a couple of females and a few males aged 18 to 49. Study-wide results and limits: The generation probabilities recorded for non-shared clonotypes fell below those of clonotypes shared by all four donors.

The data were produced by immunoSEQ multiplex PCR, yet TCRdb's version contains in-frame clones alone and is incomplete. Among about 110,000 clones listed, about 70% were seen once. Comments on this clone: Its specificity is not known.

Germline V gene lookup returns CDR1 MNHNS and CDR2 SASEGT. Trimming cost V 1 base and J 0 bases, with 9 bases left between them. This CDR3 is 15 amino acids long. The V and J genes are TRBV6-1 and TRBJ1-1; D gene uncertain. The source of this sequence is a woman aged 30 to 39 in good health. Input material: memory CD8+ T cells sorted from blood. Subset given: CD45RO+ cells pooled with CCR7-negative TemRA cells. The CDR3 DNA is TGTGCCAGCAGTGAAGATGCGGTTTTGAACACTGAAGCTTTCTTT. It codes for CASSEDAVLNTEAFF.